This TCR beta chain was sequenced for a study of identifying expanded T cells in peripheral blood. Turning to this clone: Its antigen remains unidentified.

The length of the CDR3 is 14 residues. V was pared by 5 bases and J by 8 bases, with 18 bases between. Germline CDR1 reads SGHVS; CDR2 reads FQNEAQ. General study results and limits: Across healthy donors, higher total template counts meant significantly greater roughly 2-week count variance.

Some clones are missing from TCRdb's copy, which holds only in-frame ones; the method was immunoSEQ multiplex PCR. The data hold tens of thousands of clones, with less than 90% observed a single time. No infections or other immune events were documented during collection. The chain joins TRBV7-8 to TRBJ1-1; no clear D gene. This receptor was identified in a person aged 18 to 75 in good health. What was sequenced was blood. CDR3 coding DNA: TGTGCCAGCAGCCTCAGCGATTGGACGGGCGAAGCTTTCTTT. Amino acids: CASSLSDWTGEAFF.